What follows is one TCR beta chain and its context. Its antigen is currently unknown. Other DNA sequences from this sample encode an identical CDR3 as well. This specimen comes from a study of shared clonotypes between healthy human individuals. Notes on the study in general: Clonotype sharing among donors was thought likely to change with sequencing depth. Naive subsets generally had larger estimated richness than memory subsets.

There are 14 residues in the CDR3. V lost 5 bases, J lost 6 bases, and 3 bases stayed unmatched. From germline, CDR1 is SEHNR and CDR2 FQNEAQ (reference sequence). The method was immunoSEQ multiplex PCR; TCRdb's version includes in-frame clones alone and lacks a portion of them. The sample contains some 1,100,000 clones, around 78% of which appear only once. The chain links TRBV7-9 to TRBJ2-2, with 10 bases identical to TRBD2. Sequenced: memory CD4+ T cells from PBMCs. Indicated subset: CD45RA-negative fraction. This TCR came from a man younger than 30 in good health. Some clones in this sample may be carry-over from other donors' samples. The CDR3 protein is CASSLGLAAGELFF. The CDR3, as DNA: TGTGCCAGCAGCCTAGGACTAGCGGCCGGGGAGCTGTTTTTT.